Listed here is a single TCR beta chain. There is no known antigen for this receptor. The sample belongs to a study of T cell clusters in autoimmune cytopenias (dated by TCRdb to between 2017 and 2020). As for the study more broadly: Among healthy donor controls, the mean age was approximately 56 years, the median age was roughly 60 years, and 22 of 43 were female. The comparison group for autoimmune hepatitis repertoires was more than 20 healthy donors matched for age and sex. The median TRB sequencing depth was around 49,000 reads per sample, and the median number of distinct TRB clonotypes was a few thousand per sample. The goal of the study was to find out whether patients with autoimmune cytopenia have a disease-specific immune repertoire signature that could be used as a blood-based biomarker. For primary cytopenia, the controls were about 25 age-matched healthy donors, and for secondary cytopenia, the controls were around 14 age-matched CLL patients. Peripheral blood TRB and IGH repertoires were sequenced in autoimmune cytopenia patients at active disease and during treatment follow-up, alongside healthy, CLL and autoimmune hepatitis controls.

The investigation overall reported the following: In the comparison of secondary cytopenia with CLL, the cluster-lack signature was not observed, apparently because the dominant lymphoma-associated repertoire masked the signature. GLIPH suggested that primary autoimmune cytopenia patients lacked physiological T cell clusters: 50 to 55 clusters were exclusive to healthy donors versus roughly 15 exclusive to patients. Compared with active autoimmune hepatitis patients, healthy donors had almost three times as many exclusive TRB clusters, a finding consistent with an autoimmunity-wide signature. The T cell clusters were only ever defined in silico, so experimental validation of their functional role was still needed. The TRB repertoire shifts, including less even repertoires in secondary cytopenia and CLL, mostly reflected lymphoma bias and not autoimmunity.

TRB amplification used roughly 250 ng of peripheral blood genomic DNA, tens of thousands of genome equivalents, per sample. Based on the germline V gene (reference sequence), the CDR1 and CDR2 sequences are LNHDA and SQIVND. The CDR3 numbers 17 residues from cysteine through phenylalanine. No DNA is recorded. To amplify TRB rearrangements, a touch-down multiplex PCR protocol was run with the TRB-A and TRB-B primer pools combined in a single tube. Illumina adapters and sample indices were added to the amplicons through two consecutive PCR reactions performed with Phusion HS II polymerase. Amplicons were gel-purified with the NucleoSpin Gel and PCR Clean-up kit, then quantified by Qubit and quality-checked on an Agilent 2100 Bioanalyzer. Sequencing of the libraries was performed on an Illumina MiSeq with 600-cycle, single-indexed, paired-end runs. As for how the authors treated the data: TRB reads were aligned and assembled with MiXCR version 2.1.12 using the default MiXCR reference library. A clone was defined by each unique CDR3 nucleotide sequence, and the analysis included only productive sequences supported by at least two reads. Alpha-parameterized diversity profiles (alpha 0 to 5), including the Shannon (alpha 1) and Simpson (alpha 2) indices, were computed with an R script to assess repertoire diversity. Combinatorial TRB VJ usage was calculated with the tcR package and was compared between cohorts by principal component analysis performed with ade4. GLIPH was used to cluster TCRbeta CDR3s in pairs of cohorts matched for age and read depth, and a Wilcoxon test was used to compare cluster frequencies. TCRdb reprocessed the public reads and reports one entry per CDR3 protein sequence, without DNA. The V and J calls come from TCRdb's annotation, not from the publication. This sample's table contains fewer than 6,000 distinct CDR3 sequences. Jointly, the top ten make up almost 35% of the sample.

These data also featured in a second study, about T cell repertoires in aging, cancer and after chemotherapy. The second study also describes: Donors spanned six age groups from 30 or younger to 70 or older, with at least three individuals per group. TCR repertoires from healthy donor controls were recorded over periods of several months to years and showed clear clonal overlap between repeated samplings. In total, the full dataset held 10 million or so TCR reads. Compared with age-matched healthy donors, untreated patients with hematological or solid cancers had significantly lower TCR diversity and higher clonality in blood. Declining TCR diversity with age in healthy donors was mainly explained by loss of richness; in cancer patients, loss of evenness also contributed. An increase in median generation probability over the chemotherapy interval was observed in both cancer cohorts, suggesting that the repertoire was reconstituted through rebound thymic output. It was noted by the authors that conclusions about immunological memory after chemotherapy cannot be drawn from the repertoire data. Peripheral blood TCR beta repertoires from healthy donors and cancer patients were profiled to examine immunoaging and T cell reconstitution after chemotherapy. Alongside some 96 healthy donors serving as a reference group, the cohort included 200 to 250 cancer patients, of whom 90 to 94 had hematological cancers and about 130 had solid cancers. MiXCR versions 2.12 and 3.0.5 were used to process the TRB sequences. Shannon diversity, evenness, clonality (one minus evenness), and alpha-parameterized diversity profiles from alpha 0 to 5 were included as repertoire metrics. The IGoR algorithm was used to calculate generation probabilities of clones in the paired pre- and post-chemotherapy samples.

The sequence joins TRBV19 to TRBJ2-4; checking the TCRdb D call of TRBD1 is not possible without DNA. The sequenced sample consisted of peripheral blood. The clonotype comes from a human donor in good health. The CDR3 region reads CASRSPTGSAGKNIQYF.